The 12 T cell receptor beta chains below were found in one sample sequenced in a study of PD-L1 blockade in urothelial cancer. The time point denotes: peripheral blood 6 weeks after treatment start. TCRdb's copy holds only in-frame clones and misses some; the assay was immunoSEQ multiplex PCR. The profile covers fewer than 85,000 clones, with 88% appearing a single time and roughly 12% taken by the ten largest. Sample: PBMCs, taken around atezolizumab (anti-PD-L1) treatment. The receptors come from a man aged 55-75 years with urothelial cancer.

In regard to this clone: An end of the junction differs from the germline gene, which may be a read error. The chain links TRBV7-9 to TRBJ1-2; 7 nucleotides agree with TRBD1. Per germline, CDR1 SEHNR and CDR2 FQNEAQ (reference sequence). The CDR3 spans 16 residues. CDR3 nucleotides: TGTGCCAGCAGCTTAGTCAGAGGGGGCGATAGCTATGGCTATACCTTC. Protein: CASSLVRGGDSYGYTF.

The rearrangement links TRBV6-6 to TRBJ1-2; D ambiguous. The CDR3 totals 11 residues. V gave up 6 bases and J gave up 0 bases, with 2 bases separating them. Looked up from germline, CDR1 is MNHNY and CDR2 is SVGAGI (reference sequence). Here the CDR3 reads CASSTNYGYTF. The DNA of the CDR3 is TGTGCCAGCAGCACTAACTATGGCTACACCTTC.

The chain links TRBV5-4 to TRBJ1-2; 12 nucleotides align to TRBD1. The V gene's germline CDR1 is SGHNT and CDR2 YYREEE (reference sequence). With V trimmed by 4 bases and J by 8 bases, 12 bases remained unmatched. This CDR3 has 16 residues. CDR3 sequence: CASSAPPGQGAGGYTF. CDR3 DNA sequence: TGTGCCAGCAGCGCGCCGCCGGGACAGGGGGCAGGCGGCTACACCTTC.

This clone was counted a few times. The chain joins TRBV19 to TRBJ2-2, with TRBD1 matching 10 bases. This CDR3 spans 15 amino acids. After removal of 6 bases from V and 4 bases from J, the junction contained 5 bases not matched to a gene. Germline V gene data show CDR1 as LNHDA and CDR2 as SQIVND (reference sequence). The CDR3 is CASRLRTGGTGELFF. CDR3 bases: TGTGCCAGTAGGCTTAGGACAGGGGGCACCGGGGAGCTGTTTTTT.

The V gene is TRBV10-3, the J gene TRBJ1-1; unclear D gene. CDR3 length: 13 amino acids. V lost 6 bases, J lost 1 base, and 9 bases lay in between. Germline lookup yields CDR1 ENHRY and CDR2 SYGVKD. The CDR3 reads CAISPTGNTEAFF. CDR3 in DNA: TGTGCCATCAGCCCGACTGGGAACACTGAAGCTTTCTTT.

In this sample, this clone turned up a few times. This chain links TRBV7-3 with TRBJ2-5; D is possibly TRBD2 (6 bases). Germline CDR1 is SGHTA and CDR2 is FQGTGA. This CDR3 region has 15 residues. The V end lost 2 bases, the J end lost 4 bases, and 14 bases lay between the germline ends. The CDR3 DNA is TGTGCCAGCAGCTTAGAATTGGCGGGAACAGAGACCCAGTACTTC. It is translated as CASSLELAGTETQYF.

V usage is TRBV11-2 and J usage is TRBJ2-2; tentative D call: TRBD2 (6 bases). The V gene lost 5 bases and the J gene lost 4 bases, with 14 bases spanning the gap. CDR3 size: 15 residues. Germline V gene sequence: CDR1 SGHAT, CDR2 FQNNGV. This chain's CDR3 is CASSPTRFGTGELFF. CDR3 nucleotide sequence: TGTGCCAGCAGCCCGACTAGATTCGGCACCGGGGAGCTGTTTTTT.

This clone occurred a few times. The rearrangement joins TRBV11-3 to TRBJ1-6; 10 bases map to TRBD1. There are 14 residues in the CDR3. Trimming took 8 bases from V and 7 from J; bases not matched to a gene: 5. The germline V gene has CDR1 SGHNT and CDR2 YENEEA. The CDR3 sequence: CASCRDRGNSPLHF. CDR3 nucleotide sequence: TGTGCCAGCTGCCGGGACAGGGGAAATTCACCCCTCCACTTT.

V is TRBV5-4 and J is TRBJ2-1; TRBD2 aligns across 8 bases. CDR3 size: 15 residues. Germline V gene data show CDR1 as SGHNT and CDR2 as YYREEE (reference sequence). The V segment lost 0 bases and the J segment 7 bases; nucleotides outside the gene matches: 6. The CDR3 DNA reads as TGTGCCAGCAGCTTGGATCCGGGAGGGGGTAATGAGCAGTTCTTC. Amino acid sequence: CASSLDPGGGNEQFF.

The chain joins TRBV5-1 to TRBJ2-3; 7 bases agree with TRBD1. The V gene end was trimmed by 0 bases and the J gene end by 7 bases; junction bases not matched to a gene: 11. Germline loops: CDR1 SGHRS, CDR2 YFSETQ. This CDR3 contains 16 residues. The CDR3 is CASSLDGTVFTNTQYF. The CDR3 nucleotides are TGCGCCAGCAGCTTGGATGGGACAGTGTTCACGAATACGCAGTATTTT.

The chain recombines TRBV25-1 with TRBJ2-1; 9 bases fit TRBD1. Trimming removed 5 bases from V and 3 bases from J; junction bases left unmatched: 5. Germline loops: CDR1 MGHDK, CDR2 SYGVNS. The CDR3 totals 15 residues. The CDR3 reads CASSLGGQGYNEQFF. CDR3 nucleotide sequence: TGTGCCAGCAGTCTTGGGGGACAGGGCTACAATGAGCAGTTCTTC.

In its sample, this clone is medium-sized (0.01 to 0.1%). The V and J genes are TRBV4-1 and TRBJ1-1; D is unclear. The CDR3 covers 14 residues. The V gene lost 4 bases and the J gene lost 4 bases, with 13 bases spanning the gap. Germline V CDR1 and CDR2: MGHRA, YSYEKL. CDR3 DNA sequence: TGCGCCAGCAGCCCTCAGGTTCCACTCACTGAAGCTTTCTTT. Translation gives CASSPQVPLTEAFF.